Described below is a single T cell receptor beta chain sequence and its context. The antigen remains undetermined. Primers included in the PCR were 60 Vbeta and 13 Jbeta primers. Method: immunoSEQ multiplex PCR; TCRdb's copy keeps in-frame clones and lacks some. The sample has about 41,000 clones, roughly 80% seen once; the top ten hold 2.7%. This entry belongs to a study of cytomegalovirus exposure and HLA in healthy donors. Study-wide points: Specific recognition of CMV antigens was confirmed in vitro for three chains (all CMV-associated).

Sequencing used PBMCs. This clonotype originated in a man aged 45-65 years in good health and CMV-seronegative.

CDR3 loop: CASSLGAQHHEQFF. The CDR3 DNA is TGTGCCAGCAGCTTAGGGGCCCAGCACCATGAGCAGTTCTTC. The V call is TRBV7-2, the J call TRBJ2-1; D uncertain. With 1 base removed from V and 8 bases from J, the gap between germline ends came to 12 bases. Germline CDR1 SGHTA, CDR2 FQGNSA. The CDR3 extends over 14 amino acids.